This T cell receptor (beta chain) comes out of a study of radiation and T cells in renal cell carcinoma. The CDR3 extends over 13 amino acids. From germline, CDR1 is ENHRY and CDR2 SYGVKD. V lost 10 bases and J 3 bases, leaving 16 bases between the germline ends. Time point meaning: blood 4 weeks post-SBRT, at nephrectomy. Described treatment: 15 Gy SBRT to primary tumor, nephrectomy 4 weeks later. Nephrectomy followed 15 Gy stereotactic body radiation by 4 weeks. The data were produced by immunoSEQ multiplex PCR, yet TCRdb's version contains in-frame clones alone and is incomplete. The profile shows roughly 45,000 clones, 82% of them singletons.

The sequence was obtained from a woman between 70 and 85 years old with renal cell carcinoma. Sample: blood, taken from a patient whose treatment included radiotherapy and nephrectomy. The V gene is TRBV10-3, the J gene TRBJ2-7; tentative D call: TRBD1 (6 bases). The CDR3 is CATQGIGHYEQYF. DNA of the CDR3: TGTGCCACGCAGGGGATTGGACACTACGAGCAGTACTTC.